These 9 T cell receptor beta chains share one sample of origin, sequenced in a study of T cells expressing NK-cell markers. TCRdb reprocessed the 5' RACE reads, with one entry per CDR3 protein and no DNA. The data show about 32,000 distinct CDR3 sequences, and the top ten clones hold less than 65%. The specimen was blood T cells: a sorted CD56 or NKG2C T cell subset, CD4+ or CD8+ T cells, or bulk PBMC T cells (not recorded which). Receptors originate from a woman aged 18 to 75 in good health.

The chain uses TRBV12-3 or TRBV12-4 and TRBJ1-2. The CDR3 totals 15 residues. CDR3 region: CASSETDRIGYGYTF.

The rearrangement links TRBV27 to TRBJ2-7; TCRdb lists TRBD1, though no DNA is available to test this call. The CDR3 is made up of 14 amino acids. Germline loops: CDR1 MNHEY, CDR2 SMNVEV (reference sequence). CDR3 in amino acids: CASSKDRDSYEQYF.

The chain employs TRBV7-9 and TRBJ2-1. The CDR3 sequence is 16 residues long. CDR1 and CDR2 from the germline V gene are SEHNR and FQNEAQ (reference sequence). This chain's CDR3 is CASSSRQDSSYNEQFF.

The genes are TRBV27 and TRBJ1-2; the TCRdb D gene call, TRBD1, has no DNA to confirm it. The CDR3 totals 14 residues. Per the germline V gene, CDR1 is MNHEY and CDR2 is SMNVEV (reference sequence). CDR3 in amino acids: CASSYHRGYYGYTF.

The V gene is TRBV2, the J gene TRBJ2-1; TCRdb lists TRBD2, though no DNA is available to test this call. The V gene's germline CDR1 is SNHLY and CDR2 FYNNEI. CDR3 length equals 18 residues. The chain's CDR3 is CASRYTSGRPPPYNEQFF. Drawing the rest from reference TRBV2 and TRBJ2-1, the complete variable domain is EPEVTQTPSHQVTQMGQEVILRCVPISNHLYFYWYRQILGQKVEFLVSFYNNEISEKSEIFDDQFSVERPDGSNFTLKIRSTKLEDSAMYFCASRYTSGRPPPYNEQFFGPGTRLTVL.

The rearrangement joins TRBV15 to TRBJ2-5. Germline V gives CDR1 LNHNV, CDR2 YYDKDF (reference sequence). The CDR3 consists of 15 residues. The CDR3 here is CATSKEWRVQETQYF.

The CDR3 region is CASRTGTPSESSNYGYTF. The rearrangement uses TRBV28 and TRBJ1-2; TCRdb designates TRBD1, a call that cannot be tested without DNA. The germline CDR1 and CDR2 sequences are MDHEN and SYDVKM. The CDR3 loop spans 18 amino acids.

CDR3 amino acids: CASSIAGGPYNEQFF. The V and J genes are TRBV19 and TRBJ2-1; checking the TCRdb D call of TRBD1 is not possible without DNA. CDR3 length: 15 residues. Germline V lookup: CDR1 LNHDA, CDR2 SQIVND (reference sequence).

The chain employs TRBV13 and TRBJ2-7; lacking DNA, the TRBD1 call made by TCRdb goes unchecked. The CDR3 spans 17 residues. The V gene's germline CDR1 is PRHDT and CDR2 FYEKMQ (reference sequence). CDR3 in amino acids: CASSLATGTEDEREQYF.